These 18 T cell receptor beta chains were all obtained from the same sample, sequenced in a study of cytomegalovirus exposure and HLA in healthy donors. It was with 60 Vbeta and 13 Jbeta primers that the PCR ran. The assay was immunoSEQ multiplex PCR, and TCRdb's table has in-frame clones only and misses some. This table holds roughly 160,000 clones, around four fifths found once. The specimen was PBMCs. These receptors originate from a woman aged 50 to 60 in good health and CMV-seropositive.

The rearrangement links TRBV20-1 to TRBJ1-5, with 8 bases fitting TRBD1. The CDR3 totals 11 residues. The junction had 8 bases not matched to a gene; V was cut back by 6 bases and J by 13 bases. Germline values: CDR1 DFQATT, CDR2 SNEGSKA (reference sequence). The CDR3, as DNA: TGCAGTGCGATTGCGGACAGGGTTCAGCATTTT. It specifies CSAIADRVQHF.

The chain links TRBV29-1 to TRBJ2-1, with 9 bases fitting TRBD2. Germline values: CDR1 SQVTM, CDR2 ANQGSEA. V shed 4 bases and J 4 bases; nucleotides not matched to a gene: 2. CDR3 length: 13 residues. CDR3 in amino acids: CSVGGLAYNEQFF. The CDR3 nucleotides are TGCAGCGTTGGAGGACTAGCGTACAATGAGCAGTTCTTC.

In its sample, this clone was seen a few times. The chain recombines TRBV7-8 with TRBJ1-5, with D uncertain. The germline gives CDR1 SGHVS, CDR2 FQNEAQ. V was shortened by 0 bases and J by 2 bases, with 5 bases between the two germline ends. This CDR3 has 14 amino acids. The CDR3 coding sequence is TGTGCCAGCAGCTTAGCGGGCCGCAATCAGCCCCAGCATTTT. Translation: CASSLAGRNQPQHF.

The rearrangement uses TRBV11-2 and TRBJ1-2, with 8 bases aligning to TRBD1. Losses at the gene ends were 4 bases for V and 5 bases for J; bases not matched to a gene: 9. Germline-derived CDR1 and CDR2 are SGHAT and FQNNGV. This CDR3 has 15 amino acids. Here the CDR3 DNA reads TGTGCCAGCAGCTACGGACAGGGCTCCCCTTATGGCTACACCTTC. Translation: CASSYGQGSPYGYTF.

This chain links TRBV6-5 with TRBJ1-5; 8 nucleotides agree with TRBD1. CDR1 and CDR2 from the germline V gene are MNHEY and SVGAGI. V lost 6 bases to trimming and J lost 5 bases; unmatched junction nucleotides: 0. The CDR3 extends over 12 amino acids. The CDR3 coding sequence is TGTGCCAGCAGACAGGGGGATCAGCCCCAGCATTTT. Translating gives CASRQGDQPQHF.

The CDR3 DNA reads TGTGCCAGCAGTTTCCGGGCTAGCGGAAACTACGAGCAGTACTTC. It specifies CASSFRASGNYEQYF. The V and J genes are TRBV28 and TRBJ2-5, with 7 bases that match TRBD2. The J call may be wrong; the DNA end is better matched by TRBJ2-7. CDR3 length equals 15 residues. Germline assignment: CDR1 MDHEN and CDR2 SYDVKM.

The genes are TRBV29-1 and TRBJ2-1; 11 bases agree with TRBD2. Trimming took 5 bases from V and 3 from J; bases not matched to a gene: 6. Per germline, CDR1 SQVTM and CDR2 ANQGSEA. The CDR3 covers 15 residues. The DNA of the CDR3 is TGCAGCGTTCGCCTCGGGACTAGCGGCTACAATGAGCAGTTCTTC. Translation gives CSVRLGTSGYNEQFF.

The V call is TRBV7-3, the J call TRBJ2-1, with D perhaps TRBD2 (6 bases). V was cut by 3 bases and J by 0 bases, with 12 bases left in between. This CDR3 comprises 16 residues. The germline gives CDR1 SGHTA, CDR2 FQGTGA. CDR3 sequence: CASSLLGGGSYNEQFF. The CDR3 region has the DNA TGTGCCAGCAGCTTGCTGGGGGGAGGCTCCTACAATGAGCAGTTCTTC.

This clone was recorded a few times. The V and J genes are TRBV2 and TRBJ1-1; D is perhaps TRBD1 (6 bases). Germline-derived CDR1 and CDR2 are SNHLY and FYNNEI. This CDR3 has 15 amino acids. The V end lost 8 bases, the J end lost 1 base, and 17 bases lay between the germline ends. The CDR3 sequence: CASQREGVGNTEAFF. The CDR3, as DNA: TGTGCCAGCCAGCGAGAGGGGGTTGGGAACACTGAAGCTTTCTTT.

The V gene is TRBV5-1, the J gene TRBJ2-4; TRBD2 agrees at 9 bases. Losses at the gene ends were 3 bases for V and 5 bases for J; bases not matched to a gene: 12. There are 17 residues in the CDR3. The germline V gene has CDR1 SGHRS and CDR2 YFSETQ. CDR3 sequence reads: CASSSPAGGRVQNIQYF. CDR3 in DNA: TGCGCCAGCAGCTCCCCGGCGGGGGGGCGGGTGCAAAACATTCAGTACTTC.

This clone was observed once. The chain recombines TRBV5-4 with TRBJ2-2; D is ambiguous. This CDR3 contains 14 residues. Germline values: CDR1 SGHNT, CDR2 YYREEE (reference sequence). Trimming took 3 bases from V and 4 from J, leaving 10 bases between them. In DNA form, the CDR3 reads TGTGCCAGCAGCTATTACAGATCCACCGGGGAGCTGTTTTTT. It codes for CASSYYRSTGELFF.

V is TRBV7-3 and J is TRBJ2-5; D gene ambiguous. V dropped 9 bases and J dropped 0 bases, with 8 bases sitting between them. In germline, CDR1 is SGHTA, CDR2 FQGTGA. This CDR3 contains 12 residues. The CDR3: CASVRYQETQYF. The CDR3 DNA sequence: TGTGCCAGTGTCCGGTACCAAGAGACCCAGTACTTC.

With respect to this clone: An end of the junction differs from the germline gene, which may be a read error. This sequence joins TRBV18 and TRBJ1-2; TRBD1 matches 7 bases. Looked up from germline, CDR1 is KGHSH and CDR2 is LQKENI. The CDR3 consists of 17 residues. DNA of the CDR3: TGTGCCAGCTCCCCACCGGGACAGAGGAAGGCATTTTGGGGCTACACCTTC. Translating it yields CASSPPGQRKAFWGYTF.

The chain links TRBV7-8 to TRBJ2-7, with 12 nucleotides matching TRBD2. The CDR3 runs to 16 residues. CDR1 is SGHVS, CDR2 FQNEAQ, per germline. The V and J ends lost 2 bases and 2 bases, in that order; junction bases with no gene match: 4. For the CDR3, the DNA is TGTGCCAGCAGCTTAAGCCTAGCGGGGGGGGCCTACGAGCAGTACTTC. It is translated as CASSLSLAGGAYEQYF.

The chain combines TRBV18 with TRBJ1-3; D unclear. The CDR3 sequence is 19 residues long. Germline V CDR1 and CDR2: KGHSH, LQKENI. Deletions cut 1 base from V and 0 bases from J, with 19 bases between. The chain's CDR3 is CASSPRTGRQADSGNTIYF. The CDR3 nucleotides are TGTGCCAGCTCACCACGGACGGGGAGGCAGGCTGACTCTGGAAACACCATATATTTT.

V is TRBV7-3 and J is TRBJ2-5; 9 nucleotides align to TRBD2. This CDR3 contains 15 residues. V trimming: 3 bases; J trimming: 1 base; junction bases outside the gene matches: 3. The germline gives CDR1 SGHTA, CDR2 FQGTGA. The CDR3 DNA reads as TGTGCCAGCAGCTTCACTAGCGGGCCCCAAGAGACCCAGTACTTC. It translates to CASSFTSGPQETQYF.

This clone came up a few times. The rearrangement joins TRBV28 to TRBJ1-1, with unresolved D. The CDR3 contains 18 residues. The V end was cut by 4 bases, the J end by 0 bases, with 21 bases between. The germline CDR1 and CDR2 sequences are MDHEN and SYDVKM. The CDR3 spells CASSSRVIGNAMNTEAFF. For the CDR3, the DNA is TGTGCCAGCAGTTCTAGGGTAATCGGGAATGCCATGAACACTGAAGCTTTCTTT.

In nucleotides, the CDR3 is TGTGCCAGCAGCCAAGAAGCCGAGGCCGATACGCAGTATTTT. It is translated as CASSQEAEADTQYF. The chain has TRBV4-2 and TRBJ2-3; no clear D. Germline V gene data show CDR1 as LGHNA and CDR2 as YNFKEQ. The CDR3 contains 14 residues. The V gene lost 0 bases and the J gene lost 6 bases, with 10 bases spanning the gap.